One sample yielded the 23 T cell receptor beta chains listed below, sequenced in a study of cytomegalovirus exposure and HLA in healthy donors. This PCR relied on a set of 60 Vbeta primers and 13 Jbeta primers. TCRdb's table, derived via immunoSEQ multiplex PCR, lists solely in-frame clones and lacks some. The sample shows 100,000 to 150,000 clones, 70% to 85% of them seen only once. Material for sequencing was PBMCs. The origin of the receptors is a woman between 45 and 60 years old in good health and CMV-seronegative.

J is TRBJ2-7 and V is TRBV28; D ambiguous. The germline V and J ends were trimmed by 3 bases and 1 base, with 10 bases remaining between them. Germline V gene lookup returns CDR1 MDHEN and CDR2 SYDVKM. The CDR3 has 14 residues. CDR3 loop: CASSFVRQSYEQYF. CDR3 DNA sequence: TGTGCCAGCAGTTTTGTGCGGCAGTCCTACGAGCAGTACTTC.

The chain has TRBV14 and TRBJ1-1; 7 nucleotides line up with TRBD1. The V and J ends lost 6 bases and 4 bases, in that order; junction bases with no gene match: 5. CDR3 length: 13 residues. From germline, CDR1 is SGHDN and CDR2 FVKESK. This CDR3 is CASRYNRGTEAFF. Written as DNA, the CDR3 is TGTGCCAGCAGGTACAACAGGGGCACTGAAGCTTTCTTT.

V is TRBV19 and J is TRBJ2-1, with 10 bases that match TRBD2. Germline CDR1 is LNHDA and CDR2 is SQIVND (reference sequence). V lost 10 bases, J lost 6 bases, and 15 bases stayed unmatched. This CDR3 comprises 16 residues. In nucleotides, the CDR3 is TGTGCCACCTGCCGGCTAGCGGGAGCCCCGGGCAATGAGCAGTTCTTC. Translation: CATCRLAGAPGNEQFF.

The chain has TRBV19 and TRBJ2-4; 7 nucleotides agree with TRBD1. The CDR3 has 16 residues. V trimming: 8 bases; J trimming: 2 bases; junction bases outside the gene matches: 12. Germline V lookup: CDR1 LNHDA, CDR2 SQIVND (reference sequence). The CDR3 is CASANLNRGPKNIQYF. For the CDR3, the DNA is TGTGCCAGTGCGAACTTGAACAGGGGACCCAAAAACATTCAGTACTTC.

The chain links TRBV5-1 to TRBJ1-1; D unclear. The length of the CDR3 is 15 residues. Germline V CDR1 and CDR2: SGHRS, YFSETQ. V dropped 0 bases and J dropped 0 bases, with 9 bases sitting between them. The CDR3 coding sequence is TGCGCCAGCAGCTTGGACACAGCCGTGAACACTGAAGCTTTCTTT. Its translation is CASSLDTAVNTEAFF.

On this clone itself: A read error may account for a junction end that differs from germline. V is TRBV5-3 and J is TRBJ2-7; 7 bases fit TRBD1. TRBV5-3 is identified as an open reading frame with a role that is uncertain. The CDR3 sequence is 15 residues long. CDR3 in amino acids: CASSLDEGADYEQYF. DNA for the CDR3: TGTGCCAGCAGCTTGGATGAGGGGGCGGACTACGAGCAGTACTTC.

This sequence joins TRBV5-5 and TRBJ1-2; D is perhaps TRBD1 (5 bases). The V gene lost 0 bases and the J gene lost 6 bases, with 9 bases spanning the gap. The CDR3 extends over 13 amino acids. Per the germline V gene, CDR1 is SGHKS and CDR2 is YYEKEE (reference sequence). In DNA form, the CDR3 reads TGTGCCAGCAGCTTGGGTCTAGGGGATGGCTACACCTTC. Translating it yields CASSLGLGDGYTF.

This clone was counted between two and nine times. CDR3: CASRSSGLNTGELFF. CDR3 sequence (DNA): TGTGCCAGCAGATCTAGCGGCCTGAACACCGGGGAGCTGTTTTTT. The V gene is TRBV4-2, the J gene TRBJ2-2, with TRBD2 identical over 7 bases. Looked up from germline, CDR1 is LGHNA and CDR2 is YNFKEQ. Unmatched junction bases numbered 5, after V lost 6 bases and J lost 1 base. The CDR3 runs 15 residues.

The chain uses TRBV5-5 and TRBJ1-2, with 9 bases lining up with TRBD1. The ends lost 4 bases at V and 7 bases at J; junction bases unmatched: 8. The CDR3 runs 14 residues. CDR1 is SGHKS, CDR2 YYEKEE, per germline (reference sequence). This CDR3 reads CASSVGTGYVGYTF. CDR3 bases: TGTGCCAGCAGCGTAGGGACAGGGTACGTTGGCTACACCTTC.

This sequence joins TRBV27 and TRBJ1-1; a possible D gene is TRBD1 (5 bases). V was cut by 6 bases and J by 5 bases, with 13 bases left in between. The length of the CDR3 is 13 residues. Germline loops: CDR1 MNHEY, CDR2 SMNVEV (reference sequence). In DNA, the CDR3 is TGTGCCAGCAGCCTGGACAAGGCAACTGAAGCTTTCTTT. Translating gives CASSLDKATEAFF.

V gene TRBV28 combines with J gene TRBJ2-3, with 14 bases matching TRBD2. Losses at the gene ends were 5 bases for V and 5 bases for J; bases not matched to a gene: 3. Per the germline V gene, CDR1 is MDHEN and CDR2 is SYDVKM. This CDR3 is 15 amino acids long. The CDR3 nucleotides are TGTGCCAGCAGTCCTGGGACTAGCGGGGGAGATACGCAGTATTTT. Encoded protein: CASSPGTSGGDTQYF.

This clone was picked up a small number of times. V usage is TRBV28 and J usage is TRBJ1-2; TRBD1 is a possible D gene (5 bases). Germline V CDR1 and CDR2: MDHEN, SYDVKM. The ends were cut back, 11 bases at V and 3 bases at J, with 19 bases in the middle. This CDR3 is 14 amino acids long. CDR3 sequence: CAGGDPRAYYGYTF. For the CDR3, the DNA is TGTGCCGGAGGGGACCCCCGGGCGTACTATGGCTACACCTTC.

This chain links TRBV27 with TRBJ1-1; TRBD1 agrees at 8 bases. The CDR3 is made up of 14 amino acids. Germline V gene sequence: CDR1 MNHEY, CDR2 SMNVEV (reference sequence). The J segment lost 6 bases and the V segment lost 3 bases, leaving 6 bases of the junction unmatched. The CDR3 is CASSFSGGLSEAFF. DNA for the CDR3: TGTGCCAGCAGTTTTTCAGGGGGCTTATCTGAAGCTTTCTTT.

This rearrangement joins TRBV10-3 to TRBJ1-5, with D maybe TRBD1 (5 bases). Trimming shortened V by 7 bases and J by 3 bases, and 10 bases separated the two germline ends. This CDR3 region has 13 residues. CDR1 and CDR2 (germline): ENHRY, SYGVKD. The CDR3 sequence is CAINRDYNQPQHF. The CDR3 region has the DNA TGTGCCATCAACCGGGACTACAATCAGCCCCAGCATTTT.

CDR3 bases: TGTGCCAGCAGCCAAGGGGACATTAGCTACGAGCAGTACTTC. This encodes CASSQGDISYEQYF. This rearrangement joins TRBV4-2 to TRBJ2-7, with TRBD1 as a possible D gene (6 bases). This CDR3 region has 14 residues. Germline CDR1 is LGHNA and CDR2 is YNFKEQ. Trimming took 1 base from V and 3 from J, leaving 10 bases between them.

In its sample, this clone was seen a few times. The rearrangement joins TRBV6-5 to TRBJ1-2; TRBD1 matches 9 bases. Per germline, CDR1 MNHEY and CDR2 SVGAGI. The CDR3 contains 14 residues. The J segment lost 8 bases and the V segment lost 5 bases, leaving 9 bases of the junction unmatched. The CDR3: CASSNAGTGKGYTF. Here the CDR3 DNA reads TGTGCCAGCAGTAACGCCGGGACAGGGAAAGGCTACACCTTC.

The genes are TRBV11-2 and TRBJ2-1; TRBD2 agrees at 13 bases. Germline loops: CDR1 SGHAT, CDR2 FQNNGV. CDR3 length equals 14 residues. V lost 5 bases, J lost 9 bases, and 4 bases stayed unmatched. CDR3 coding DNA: TGTGCCAGCAGCAGGACTAGCGGGAGTGTTGAGCAGTTCTTC. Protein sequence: CASSRTSGSVEQFF.

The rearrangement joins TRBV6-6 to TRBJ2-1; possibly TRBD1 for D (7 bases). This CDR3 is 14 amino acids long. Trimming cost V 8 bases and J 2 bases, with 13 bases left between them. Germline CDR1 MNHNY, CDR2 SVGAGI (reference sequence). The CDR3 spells CASQGGGAYNEQFF. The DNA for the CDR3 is TGTGCCAGCCAGGGGGGTGGGGCCTACAATGAGCAGTTCTTC.

CDR3 amino acids: CASSLTSGYEQYF. The CDR3 region has the DNA TGTGCCAGCAGTTTAACTAGCGGCTACGAGCAGTACTTC. The V and J genes are TRBV28 and TRBJ2-7; TRBD2 aligns across 8 bases. V was clipped by 2 bases and J by 3 bases; unmatched bases: 0. CDR1 and CDR2 (germline): MDHEN, SYDVKM. This CDR3 has 13 amino acids.

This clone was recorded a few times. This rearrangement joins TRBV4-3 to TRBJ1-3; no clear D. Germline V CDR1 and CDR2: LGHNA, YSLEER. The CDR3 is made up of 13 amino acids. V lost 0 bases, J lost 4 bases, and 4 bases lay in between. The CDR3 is CASSQDRGNTIYF. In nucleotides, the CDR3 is TGCGCCAGCAGCCAAGACAGGGGAAACACCATATATTTT.

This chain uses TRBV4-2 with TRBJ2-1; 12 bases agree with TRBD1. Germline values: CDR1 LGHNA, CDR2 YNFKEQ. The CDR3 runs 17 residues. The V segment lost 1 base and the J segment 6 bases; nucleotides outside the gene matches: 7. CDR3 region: CASSQVLRDRGLNEQFF. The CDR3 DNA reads TGTGCCAGCAGCCAAGTTCTCCGGGACAGGGGGCTCAATGAGCAGTTCTTC.

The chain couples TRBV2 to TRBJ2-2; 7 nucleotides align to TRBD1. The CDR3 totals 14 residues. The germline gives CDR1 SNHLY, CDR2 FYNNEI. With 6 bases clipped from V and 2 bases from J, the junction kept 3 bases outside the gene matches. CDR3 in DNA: TGTGCCAGCAGCGGACAGGCTAACACCGGGGAGCTGTTTTTT. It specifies CASSGQANTGELFF.

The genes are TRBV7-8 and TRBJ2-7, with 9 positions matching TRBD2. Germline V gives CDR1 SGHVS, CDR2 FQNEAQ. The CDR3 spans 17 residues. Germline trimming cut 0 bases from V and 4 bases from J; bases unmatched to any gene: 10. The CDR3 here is CASSLAPSGLAAYEQYF. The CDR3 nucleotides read TGTGCCAGCAGCTTAGCCCCTTCGGGACTAGCAGCATACGAGCAGTACTTC.